This entry is about one TCR beta chain. Its target is not known. The PCR was carried out with 60 Vbeta primers and 13 Jbeta primers. Generated by immunoSEQ multiplex PCR, the TCRdb table keeps only in-frame clones and is missing some. The repertoire holds approximately 170,000 clones, with 75% to 85% as singletons. CDR3 length: 12 amino acids. Per the germline V gene, CDR1 is MNHNY and CDR2 is SVGAGI (reference sequence). With 6 bases removed from V and 7 bases from J, the gap between germline ends came to 13 bases. This specimen belongs to a study of cytomegalovirus exposure and HLA in healthy donors. Study findings and constraints: According to the study, 160 or so TCR beta chains were cytomegalovirus-associated.

The sequenced sample was PBMCs. This receptor was identified in a male donor in good health and CMV-seropositive. The V gene is TRBV6-6, the J gene TRBJ2-7; D may be TRBD1 (5 bases). The CDR3 DNA reads TGTGCCAGCAGGGAACAGGCAAGGGAGCAGTACTTC. It codes for CASREQAREQYF.